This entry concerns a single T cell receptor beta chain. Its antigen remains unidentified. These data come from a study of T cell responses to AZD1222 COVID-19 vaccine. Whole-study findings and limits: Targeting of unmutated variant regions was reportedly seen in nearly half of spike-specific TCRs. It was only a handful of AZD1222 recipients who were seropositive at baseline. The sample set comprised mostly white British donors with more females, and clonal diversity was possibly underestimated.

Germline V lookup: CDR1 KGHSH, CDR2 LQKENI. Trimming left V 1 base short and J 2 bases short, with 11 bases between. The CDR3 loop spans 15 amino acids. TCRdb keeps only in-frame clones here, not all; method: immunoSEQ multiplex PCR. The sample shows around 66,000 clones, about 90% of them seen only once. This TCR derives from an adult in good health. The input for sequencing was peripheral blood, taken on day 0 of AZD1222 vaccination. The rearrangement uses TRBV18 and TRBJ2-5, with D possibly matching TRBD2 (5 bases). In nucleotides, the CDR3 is TGTGCCAGCTCACCACGTCTCGGGGATCAAGAGACCCAGTACTTC. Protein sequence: CASSPRLGDQETQYF.